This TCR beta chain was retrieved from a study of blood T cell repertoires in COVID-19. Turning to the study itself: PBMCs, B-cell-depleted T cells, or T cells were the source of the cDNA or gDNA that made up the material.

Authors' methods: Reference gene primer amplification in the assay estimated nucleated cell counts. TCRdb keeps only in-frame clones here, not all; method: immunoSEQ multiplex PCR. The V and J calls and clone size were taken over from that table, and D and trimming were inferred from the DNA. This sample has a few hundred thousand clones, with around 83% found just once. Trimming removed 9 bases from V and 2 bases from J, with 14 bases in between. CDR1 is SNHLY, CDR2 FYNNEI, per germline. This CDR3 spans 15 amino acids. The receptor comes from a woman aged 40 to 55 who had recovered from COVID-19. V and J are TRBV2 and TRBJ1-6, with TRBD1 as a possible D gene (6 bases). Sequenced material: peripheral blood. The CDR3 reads CARRPQGTYNSPLHF. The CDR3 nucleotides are TGTGCCAGACGGCCCCAGGGGACCTATAATTCACCCCTCCACTTT. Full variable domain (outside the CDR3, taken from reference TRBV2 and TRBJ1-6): EPEVTQTPSHQVTQMGQEVILRCVPISNHLYFYWYRQILGQKVEFLVSFYNNEISEKSEIFDDQFSVERPDGSNFTLKIRSTKLEDSAMYFCARRPQGTYNSPLHFGNGTRLTVT.